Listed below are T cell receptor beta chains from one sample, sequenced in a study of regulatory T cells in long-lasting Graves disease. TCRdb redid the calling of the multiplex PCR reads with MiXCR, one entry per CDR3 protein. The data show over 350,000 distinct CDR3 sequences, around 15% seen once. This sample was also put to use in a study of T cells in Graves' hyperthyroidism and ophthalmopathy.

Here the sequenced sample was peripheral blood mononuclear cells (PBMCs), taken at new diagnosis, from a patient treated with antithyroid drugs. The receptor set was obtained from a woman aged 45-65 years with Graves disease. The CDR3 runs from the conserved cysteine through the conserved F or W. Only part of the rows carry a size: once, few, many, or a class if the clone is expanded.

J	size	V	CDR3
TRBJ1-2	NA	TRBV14	CASSQGQGSRYGYTF
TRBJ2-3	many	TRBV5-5	CASSSRDRVADTQYF
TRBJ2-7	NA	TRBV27	CARAGLAGGTYEQYF
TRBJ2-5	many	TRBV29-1	CSVEPGGDQETQYF
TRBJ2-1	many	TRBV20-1	CSAESPLSNEQFF
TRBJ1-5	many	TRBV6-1	CASSGHRRLGNQPQHF
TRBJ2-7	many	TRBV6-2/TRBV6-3	CASSPGQVTYEQYF
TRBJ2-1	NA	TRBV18	CASSQGLAGDNEQFF
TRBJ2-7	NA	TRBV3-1	CASSPAGTGGSYEQYF
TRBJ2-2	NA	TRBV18	CASSPRTFQGSNTGELFF
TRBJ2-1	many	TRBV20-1	CSARDRGQAYYNEQFF
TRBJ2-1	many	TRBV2	CASSDVSSGRPAWGSYNEQFF
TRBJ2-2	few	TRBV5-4	CASSFDHLMNTGELFF
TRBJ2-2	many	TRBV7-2	CASSSSAGLAGDPNTGELFF
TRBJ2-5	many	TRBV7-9	CASRLGTGGVETQYF
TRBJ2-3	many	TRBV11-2	CASSATGGSDTQYF
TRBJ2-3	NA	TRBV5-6	CASRYTSSDTQYF
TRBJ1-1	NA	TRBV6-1	CASSEGWGTSNTEAFF
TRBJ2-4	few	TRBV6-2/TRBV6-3	CASSYQSGVNKNIQYF
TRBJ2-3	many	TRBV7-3	CASSSSGSSDTQYF
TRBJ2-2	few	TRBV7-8	CASSPDWGANTGELFF
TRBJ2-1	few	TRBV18	CASSPDRDYGFF
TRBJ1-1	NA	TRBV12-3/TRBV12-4	CANSSRQGVGTEAFF
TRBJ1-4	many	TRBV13	CASSLGGQGAREKLFF
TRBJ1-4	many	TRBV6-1	CASTPRGKANEKLFF
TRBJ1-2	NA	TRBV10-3	CAISGTGAYGYTF
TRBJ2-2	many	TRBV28	CASSPGLAEKSGELFF
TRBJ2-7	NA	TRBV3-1	CASSPIAVTSGRYGYEQYF
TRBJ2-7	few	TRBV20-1	CSANVQREGRYEQYF
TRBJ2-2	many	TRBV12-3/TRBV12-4	CASTKRDTGELFF
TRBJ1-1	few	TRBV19	CASTPGQALVTEAFF
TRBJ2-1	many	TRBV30	CAWVSGRWDEQFF
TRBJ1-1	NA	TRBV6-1	CASSQGAMNTEAFF
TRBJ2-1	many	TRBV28	CASSLQNNEQFF
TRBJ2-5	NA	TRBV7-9	CASSSRGRHKETQYF
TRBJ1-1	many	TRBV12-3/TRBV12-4	CASSSAGQAGTEAFF
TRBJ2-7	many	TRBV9	CASSVAPGQSSYEQYF
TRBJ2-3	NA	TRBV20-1	CSASRLAGGRGVADTQYF
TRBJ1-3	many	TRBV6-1	CASSEAHARQGNTIYF
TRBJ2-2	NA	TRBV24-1	CATSDPGGFYTGELFF
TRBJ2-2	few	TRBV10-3	CAITPAGGATGELFF
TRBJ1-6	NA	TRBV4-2	CASSHKADSPLHF
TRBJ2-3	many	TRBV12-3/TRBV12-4	CASSAAAGGVSGKGTQYF
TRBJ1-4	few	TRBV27	CASNPQGAGKLFF
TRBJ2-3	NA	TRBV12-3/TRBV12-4	CASSFRRDGPTDTQYF
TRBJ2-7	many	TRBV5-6	CASSYDTGYYEQYF
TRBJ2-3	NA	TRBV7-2	CASSLQRRRGGTDTQYF
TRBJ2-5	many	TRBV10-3	CAISVEETQYF
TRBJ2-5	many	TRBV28	CASSYGTSRQETQYF
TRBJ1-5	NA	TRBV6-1	CASSNVQGDQPQHF
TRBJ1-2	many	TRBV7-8	CASSLAGAGDGYTF
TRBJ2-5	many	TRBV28	CASSFSSAETQYF
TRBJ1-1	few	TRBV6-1	CASRREVNTEAFF
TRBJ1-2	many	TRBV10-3	CAIRATPDYGYTF
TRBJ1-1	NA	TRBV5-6	CASSLGNRPMNTEAFF
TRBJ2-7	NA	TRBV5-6	CASTLGTGSYEQYF
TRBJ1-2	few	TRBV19	CASSIEIGRAPTFF